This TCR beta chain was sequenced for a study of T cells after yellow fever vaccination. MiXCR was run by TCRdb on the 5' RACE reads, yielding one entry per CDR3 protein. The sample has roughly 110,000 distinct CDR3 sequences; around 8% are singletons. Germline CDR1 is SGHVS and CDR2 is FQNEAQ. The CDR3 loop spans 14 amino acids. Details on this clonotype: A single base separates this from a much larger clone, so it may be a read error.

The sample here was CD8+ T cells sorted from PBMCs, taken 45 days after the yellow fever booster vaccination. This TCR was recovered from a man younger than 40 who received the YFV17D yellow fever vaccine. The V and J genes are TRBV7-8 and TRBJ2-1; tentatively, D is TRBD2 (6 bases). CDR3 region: CASRLAVPGDEQFF. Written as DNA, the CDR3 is TGTGCCAGCAGATTAGCAGTCCCGGGGGATGAGCAGTTCTTC.